This T cell receptor (beta chain) was retrieved from a study of cytomegalovirus exposure and HLA in healthy donors. Those who donated were healthy bone marrow donors. 60 Vbeta and 13 Jbeta primers were used in PCR. Sequencing was performed with immunoSEQ multiplex PCR; in TCRdb, only in-frame clones are kept and a portion is missing. Counted here are about 67,000 clones, roughly 65% occurring once; the ten biggest clones make up 2% to 2.5%. This clone showed up just a few times. Its antigen is currently unknown. The same CDR3 can be traced to other DNA sequences in this sample. Findings and limits, study-wide: Listed as cytomegalovirus-associated were approximately 160 TCR beta chains. A later analysis associated 15,000 or so TCR beta sequences with HLA alleles at a 0.05 false discovery rate. The records held CMV serostatus as the only immune exposure information.

J was trimmed by 8 bases and V by 5 bases; bases with no gene match: 7. CDR1 and CDR2 (germline): SGHDT, YYEEEE. This CDR3 is built from 14 residues. This sequence was found in a woman aged 25 to 39 in good health and CMV-seronegative. The sample consisted of PBMCs. The chain couples TRBV5-6 to TRBJ1-4; TRBD1 matches 9 bases. Here the CDR3 DNA reads TGTGCCAGCAGTTTACAGGGGGCTGGAGAAAAACTGTTTTTT. The encoded protein is CASSLQGAGEKLFF.